This T cell receptor (beta chain) stems from a study of blood T cells in healthy people across ages. To note about this clonotype: Its target is not known.

Combining a sample-barcoded 5' primer with a J-beta primer mix, a second PCR ran for about 7 to 11 cycles. Each CDR3 protein is one row after TCRdb ran MiXCR on the 5' RACE reads. The sample lists around 1.5 million distinct CDR3 sequences; almost 35% were seen once. Donors gave around 10 milliliters of peripheral blood apiece. CDR3 length equals 11 residues. The germline V gene encodes CDR1 SGHRS and CDR2 YFSETQ. Trimming removed 1 base from V and 9 bases from J, with 5 bases in between. Overall study findings and caveats: More naive CD4+ cells and higher diversity marked long-lived donors relative to aged donors.

Sequencing was carried out using blood. This TCR was sampled from a woman aged 25 to 39 in good health. This sequence joins TRBV5-1 and TRBJ2-1; D not certain. The chain's CDR3 is CASSLQIEQFF. DNA of the CDR3: TGCGCCAGCAGCTTGCAAATTGAGCAGTTCTTC.